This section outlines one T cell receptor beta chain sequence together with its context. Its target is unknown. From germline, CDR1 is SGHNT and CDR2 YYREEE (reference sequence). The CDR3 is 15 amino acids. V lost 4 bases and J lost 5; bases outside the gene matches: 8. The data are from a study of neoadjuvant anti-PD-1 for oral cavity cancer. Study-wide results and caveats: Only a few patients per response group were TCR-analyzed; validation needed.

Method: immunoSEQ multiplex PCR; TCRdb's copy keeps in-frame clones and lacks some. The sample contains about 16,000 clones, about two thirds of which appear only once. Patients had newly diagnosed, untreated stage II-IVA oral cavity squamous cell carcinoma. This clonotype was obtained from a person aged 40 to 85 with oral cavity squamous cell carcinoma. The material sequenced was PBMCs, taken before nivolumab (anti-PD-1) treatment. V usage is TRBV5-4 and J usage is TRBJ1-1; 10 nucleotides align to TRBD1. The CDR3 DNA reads TGTGCCAGCAGCCCCCGGGGGACAGGGGAAACTGAAGCTTTCTTT. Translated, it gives CASSPRGTGETEAFF. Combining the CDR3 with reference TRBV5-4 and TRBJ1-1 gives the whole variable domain ETGVTQSPTHLIKTRGQQVTLRCSSQSGHNTVSWYQQALGQGPQFIFQYYREEENGRGNFPPRFSGLQFPNYSSELNVNALELDDSALYLCASSPRGTGETEAFFGQGTRLTVV.